This T cell receptor beta chain was sequenced for a study of blood T cell repertoires in COVID-19 (dated by TCRdb to the early 2020s). General notes on the study: The collaborator samples originated in the United States, Italy and Spain and spanned the acute and convalescent phases of COVID-19. The material from the prospective study consisted of cDNA or gDNA derived from T cells, B-cell-depleted T cells, or PBMCs. The dataset comprised deeply sampled blood TCRbeta repertoires from subjects exposed to, actively infected with, or recovered from COVID-19. The repertoires were released in a freely available public database intended as a resource for research on the immune response to SARS-CoV-2. The samples were drawn from the first 160 participants of the ongoing ImmuneRACE study and from about 1,200 subjects provided by 6 global collaborators. The sample metadata nearly always contained a de-identified subject ID, COVID-19 status, age in years and sex. Where available, HLA class I and class II types were taken from metadata supplied by the sample provider and were not determined by assay-based typing.

The full study reports these points: The amount of clinical and demographic metadata varied by source and participant and was provided uncurated.

Details on this clone: Its specific antigen is unknown. Within one base of it there is no much larger clone, and no base qualities were kept.

Whole blood was collected in K2EDTA tubes by collaborating institutions according to the institutions' own protocols. For TCRbeta analysis, collaborators shipped samples in one of three forms: frozen whole blood, isolated PBMCs, or DNA extracted from either of those sample types. The immunoSEQ Assay, a bias-controlled multiplex PCR, was used to amplify TCRbeta CDR3 regions from genomic DNA. In the original analysis: Within the assay, amplification of reference gene primers was used to estimate how many nucleated cells each sample contained. To quantify the absolute abundance of each unique TCRbeta CDR3 rearrangement, sequence reads were collapsed and filtered. For each sample, productive Simpson clonality was calculated as the square root of Simpson's diversity index over productive rearrangements. Drawn from immuneACCESS, this table holds only the in-frame rearrangements with V and J called that TCRdb kept. Clones are partly lost; checked studies trace under half to an unresolved V gene and leave the rest unexplained. V and J calls and clone size are given by that table; D and trimming were obtained from the DNA. Present in this sample are 150,000 or so clones, around 90% of which were seen just once. The ten largest clones represent about 1.5% of the sample.

The germline V gene supplies CDR1 SGDLS and CDR2 YYNGEE. The cysteine opens and the phenylalanine closes a CDR3 of 14 amino acids. Of the read, only the CDR3 DNA is kept; its 42 bases are in frame from base 1. After removal of 3 bases from V and 4 bases from J, the junction retains 4 bases not matched to a gene. Sequencing input: peripheral blood. This sequence was found in a woman in her fifties or sixties with acute or convalescent COVID-19. This chain joins TRBV9 to TRBJ2-5; 9 bases in the middle match TRBD1. The CDR3 loop reads CASSGWTGAETQYF. The nucleotides are TGTGCCAGCAGCGGGTGGACAGGGGCAGAGACCCAGTACTTC. When the CDR3 is completed using the reference TRBV9 and TRBJ2-5 genes on either side, the full variable domain is DSGVTQTPKHLITATGQRVTLRCSPRSGDLSVYWYQQSLDQGLQFLIQYYNGEERAKGNILERFSAQQFPDLHSELNLSSLELGDSALYFCASSGWTGAETQYFGPGTRLLVL.